The source of this T cell receptor (beta chain) is a study of blood T cell repertoires in COVID-19. Across the whole study: Spain, Italy and the United States supplied samples that represented acute and convalescent COVID-19. T cells, B-cell-depleted T cells, or PBMCs supplied cDNA or gDNA.

The junction had 4 bases not matched to a gene; V was cut back by 0 bases and J by 2 bases. The length of the CDR3 is 15 residues. The germline CDR1 and CDR2 sequences are LGHDT and YNNKEL (reference sequence). In this sample, this clone turned up once. Authors' analysis steps: Scientists estimated how many nucleated cells there were by amplifying reference gene primers. Libraries were prepared by immunoSEQ multiplex PCR; TCRdb keeps only in-frame clonotypes and omits some of them. D and trimming were read from the DNA, whereas the V and J calls and clone size are those reported in that table. The table includes tens of thousands of clones, 91% detected once.

The receptor was isolated from a human donor with active COVID-19. The donor label of this sample is uncertain. The chain carries TRBV3-1 (or the pseudogene TRBV3-2) and TRBJ2-7, with TRBD1 matching over 7 bases. The sequenced material came from peripheral blood. The CDR3 spells CASSQDRTGTYEQYF. The DNA for the CDR3 is TGTGCCAGCAGCCAAGATCGGACAGGAACCTACGAGCAGTACTTC.